This T cell receptor beta chain was identified during a study of blood T cell repertoires in COVID-19. Study as a whole: Acute and convalescent COVID-19 samples came from the United States, Italy and Spain. Nucleic acid was either cDNA or gDNA, and it came from T cells, B-cell-depleted T cells, or PBMCs.

Per the original data handling: The authors estimated nucleated cell counts from reference gene primer amplification. Using immunoSEQ multiplex PCR, the repertoire was profiled, and TCRdb retains in-frame clones only, with some absent. D and trimming come from the DNA, and the V and J calls and clone size come from that table. The table includes some 170,000 clones, about 91% detected once. This CDR3 has 11 residues. V lost 2 bases and J 6 bases, leaving 3 bases between the germline ends. Germline assignment: CDR1 SGHTS and CDR2 YDEGEE. This TCR derives from a woman aged 45-65 years with acute or convalescent COVID-19. The chain carries TRBV5-8 and TRBJ1-3; D is undetermined. The sequenced sample consisted of peripheral blood. The CDR3 nucleotides are TGTGCCAGCAGCTTCATAAACACCATATATTTT. Its translation: CASSFINTIYF.